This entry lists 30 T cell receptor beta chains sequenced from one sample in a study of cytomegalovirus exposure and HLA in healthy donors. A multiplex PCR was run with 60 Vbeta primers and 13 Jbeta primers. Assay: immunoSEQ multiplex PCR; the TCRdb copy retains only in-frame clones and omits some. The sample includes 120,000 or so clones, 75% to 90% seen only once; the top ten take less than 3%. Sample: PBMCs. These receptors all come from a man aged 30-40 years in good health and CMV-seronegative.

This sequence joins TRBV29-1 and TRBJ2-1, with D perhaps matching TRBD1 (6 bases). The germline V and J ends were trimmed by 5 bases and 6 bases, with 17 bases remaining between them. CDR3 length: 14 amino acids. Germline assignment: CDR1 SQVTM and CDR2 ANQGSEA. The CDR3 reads CSVQRGIGGNEQFF. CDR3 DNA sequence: TGCAGCGTTCAAAGGGGTATAGGGGGCAATGAGCAGTTCTTC.

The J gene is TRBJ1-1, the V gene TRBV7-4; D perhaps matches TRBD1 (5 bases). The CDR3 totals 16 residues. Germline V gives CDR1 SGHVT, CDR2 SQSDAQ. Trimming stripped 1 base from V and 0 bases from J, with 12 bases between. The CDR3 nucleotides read TGTGCCAGCAGCTTAGTTTTCCGGGGGTTGAACACTGAAGCTTTCTTT. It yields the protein CASSLVFRGLNTEAFF.

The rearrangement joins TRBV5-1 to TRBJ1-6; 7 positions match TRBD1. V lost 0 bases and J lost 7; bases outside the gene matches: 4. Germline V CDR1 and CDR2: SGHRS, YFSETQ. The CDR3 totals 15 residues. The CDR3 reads CASSLATGKNSPLHF. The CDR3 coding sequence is TGCGCCAGCAGCTTGGCGACAGGGAAAAATTCACCCCTCCACTTT.

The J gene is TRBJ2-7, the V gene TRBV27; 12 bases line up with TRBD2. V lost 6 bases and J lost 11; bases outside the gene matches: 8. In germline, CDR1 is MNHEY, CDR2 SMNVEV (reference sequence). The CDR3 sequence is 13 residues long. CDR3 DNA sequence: TGTGCCAGCAGGATGACTAGCGGGAGAGAGGAGTACTTC. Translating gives CASRMTSGREEYF.

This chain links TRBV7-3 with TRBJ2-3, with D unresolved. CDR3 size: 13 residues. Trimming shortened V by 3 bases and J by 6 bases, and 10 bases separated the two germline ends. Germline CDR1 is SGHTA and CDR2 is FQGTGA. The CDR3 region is CASSFHSADTQYF. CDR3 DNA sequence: TGTGCCAGCAGCTTCCATAGTGCGGATACGCAGTATTTT.

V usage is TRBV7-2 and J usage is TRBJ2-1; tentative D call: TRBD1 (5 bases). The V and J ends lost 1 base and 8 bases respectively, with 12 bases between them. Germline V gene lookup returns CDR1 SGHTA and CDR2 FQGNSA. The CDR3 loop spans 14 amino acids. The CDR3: CASSLVAGIDEQFF. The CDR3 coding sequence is TGTGCCAGCAGCTTAGTGGCAGGGATCGATGAGCAGTTCTTC.

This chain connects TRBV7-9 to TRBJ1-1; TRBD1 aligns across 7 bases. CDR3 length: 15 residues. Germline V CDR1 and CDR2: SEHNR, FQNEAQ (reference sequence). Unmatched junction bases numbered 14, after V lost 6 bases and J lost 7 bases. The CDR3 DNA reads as TGTGCCAGCAGGGTAGGACAGGCCGAACCGGGTGAAGCTTTCTTT. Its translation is CASRVGQAEPGEAFF.

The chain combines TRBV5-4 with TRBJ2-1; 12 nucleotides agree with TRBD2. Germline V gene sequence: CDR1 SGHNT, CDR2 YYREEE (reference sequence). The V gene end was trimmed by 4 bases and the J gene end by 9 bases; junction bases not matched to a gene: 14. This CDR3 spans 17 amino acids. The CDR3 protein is CASSPGTSGPAIGEQFF. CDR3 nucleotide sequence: TGTGCCAGCAGCCCGGGGACTAGCGGGCCCGCAATTGGTGAGCAGTTCTTC.

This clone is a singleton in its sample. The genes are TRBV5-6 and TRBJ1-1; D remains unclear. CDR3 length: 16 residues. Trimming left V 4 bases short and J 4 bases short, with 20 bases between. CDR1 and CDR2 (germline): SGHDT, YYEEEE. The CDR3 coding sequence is TGTGCCAGCAGCCGACGACCTGTCCACTATAGCACTGAAGCTTTCTTT. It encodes CASSRRPVHYSTEAFF.

The CDR3: CASRPVGISGNTIYF. The CDR3 region has the DNA TGTGCCAGCAGACCCGTCGGGATCTCTGGAAACACCATATATTTT. The chain has TRBV2 and TRBJ1-3; D unresolved. CDR3 length equals 15 residues. In germline, CDR1 is SNHLY, CDR2 FYNNEI. Trimming stripped 6 bases from V and 0 bases from J, with 12 bases between. The variable domain in full, completed from reference TRBV2 and TRBJ1-3, reads EPEVTQTPSHQVTQMGQEVILRCVPISNHLYFYWYRQILGQKVEFLVSFYNNEISEKSEIFDDQFSVERPDGSNFTLKIRSTKLEDSAMYFCASRPVGISGNTIYFGEGSWLTVV.

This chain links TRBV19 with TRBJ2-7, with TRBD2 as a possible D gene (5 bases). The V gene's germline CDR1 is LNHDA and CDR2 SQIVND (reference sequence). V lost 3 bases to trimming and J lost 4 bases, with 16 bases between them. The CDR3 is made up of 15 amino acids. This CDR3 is CASSILPGNSYEQYF. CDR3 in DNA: TGTGCCAGTAGTATTCTTCCCGGGAATTCTTACGAGCAGTACTTC. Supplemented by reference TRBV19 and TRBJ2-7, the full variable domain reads DGGITQSPKYLFRKEGQNVTLSCEQNLNHDAMYWYRQDPGQGLRLIYYSQIVNDFQKGDIAEGYSVSREKKESFPLTVTSAQKNPTAFYLCASSILPGNSYEQYFGPGTRLTVT.

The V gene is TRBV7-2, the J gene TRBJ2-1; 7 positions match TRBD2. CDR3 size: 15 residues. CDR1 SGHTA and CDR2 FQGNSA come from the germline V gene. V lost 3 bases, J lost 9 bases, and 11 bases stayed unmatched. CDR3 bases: TGTGCCAGCAGCTTGGCGCAGCGGGATTTAATTGAGCAGTTCTTC. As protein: CASSLAQRDLIEQFF.

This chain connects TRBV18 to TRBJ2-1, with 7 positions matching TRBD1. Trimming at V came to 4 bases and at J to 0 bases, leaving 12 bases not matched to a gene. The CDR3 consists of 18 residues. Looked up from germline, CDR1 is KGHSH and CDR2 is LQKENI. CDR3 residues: CASSLRDSILSSYNEQFF. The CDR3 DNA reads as TGTGCCAGCTCACTCCGGGACAGCATACTTAGCTCCTACAATGAGCAGTTCTTC.

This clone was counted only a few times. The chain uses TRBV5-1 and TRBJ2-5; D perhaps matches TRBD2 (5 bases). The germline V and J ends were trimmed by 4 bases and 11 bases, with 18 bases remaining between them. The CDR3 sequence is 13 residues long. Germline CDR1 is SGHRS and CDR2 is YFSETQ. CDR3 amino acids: CASSRETSWEQYF. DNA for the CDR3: TGCGCCAGCAGCCGTGAAACCTCCTGGGAGCAGTACTTC. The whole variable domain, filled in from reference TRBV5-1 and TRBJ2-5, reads KAGVTQTPRYLIKTRGQQVTLSCSPISGHRSVSWYQQTPGQGLQFLFEYFSETQRNKGNFPGRFSGRQFSNSRSEMNVSTLELGDSALYLCASSRETSWEQYFGPGTRLLVL.

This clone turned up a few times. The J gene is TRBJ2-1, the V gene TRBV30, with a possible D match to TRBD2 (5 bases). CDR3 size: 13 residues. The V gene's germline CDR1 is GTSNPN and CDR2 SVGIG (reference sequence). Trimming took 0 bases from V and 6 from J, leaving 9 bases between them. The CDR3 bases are TGTGCCTGGAGTGTACGTCTAGCCAATGAGCAGTTCTTC. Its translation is CAWSVRLANEQFF.

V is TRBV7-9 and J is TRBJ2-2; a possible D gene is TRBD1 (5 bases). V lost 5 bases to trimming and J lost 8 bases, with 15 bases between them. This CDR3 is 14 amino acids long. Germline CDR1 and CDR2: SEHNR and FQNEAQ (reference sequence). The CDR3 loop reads CASSTPLRGGELFF. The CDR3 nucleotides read TGTGCCAGCAGCACGCCACTAAGGGGTGGGGAGCTGTTTTTT.

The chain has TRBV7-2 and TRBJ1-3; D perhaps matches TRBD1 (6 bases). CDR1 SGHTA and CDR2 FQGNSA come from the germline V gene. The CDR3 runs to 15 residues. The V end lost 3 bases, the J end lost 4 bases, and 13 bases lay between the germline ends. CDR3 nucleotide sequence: TGTGCCAGCAGCTTCGAAGGGGGGGTAGGAAACACCATATATTTT. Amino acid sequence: CASSFEGGVGNTIYF.

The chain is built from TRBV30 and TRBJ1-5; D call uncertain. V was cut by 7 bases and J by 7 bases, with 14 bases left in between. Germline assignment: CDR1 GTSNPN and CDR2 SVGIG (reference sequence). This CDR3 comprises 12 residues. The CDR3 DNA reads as TGTGCCTCAGAAAGCGACGGGCAGCCCCAGCATTTT. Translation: CASESDGQPQHF.

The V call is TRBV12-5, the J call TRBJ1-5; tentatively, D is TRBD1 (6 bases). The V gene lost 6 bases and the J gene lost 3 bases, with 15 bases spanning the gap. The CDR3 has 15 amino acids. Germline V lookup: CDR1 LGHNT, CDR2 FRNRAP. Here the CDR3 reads CASGYNRVSNQPQHF. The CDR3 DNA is TGTGCTAGTGGGTACAACAGGGTTTCCAATCAGCCCCAGCATTTT.

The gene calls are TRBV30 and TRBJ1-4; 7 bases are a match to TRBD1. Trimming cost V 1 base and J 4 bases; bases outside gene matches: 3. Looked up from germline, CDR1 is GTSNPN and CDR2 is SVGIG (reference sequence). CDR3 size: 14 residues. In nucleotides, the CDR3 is TGTGCCTGGAGTGCGGGACAGATTAATGAAAAACTGTTTTTT. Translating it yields CAWSAGQINEKLFF.

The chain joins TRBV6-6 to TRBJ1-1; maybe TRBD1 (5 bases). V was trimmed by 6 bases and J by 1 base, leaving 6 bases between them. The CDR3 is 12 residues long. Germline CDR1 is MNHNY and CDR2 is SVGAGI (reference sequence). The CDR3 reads CASRGRNTEAFF. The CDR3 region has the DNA TGTGCCAGCAGGGGGCGGAACACTGAAGCTTTCTTT.

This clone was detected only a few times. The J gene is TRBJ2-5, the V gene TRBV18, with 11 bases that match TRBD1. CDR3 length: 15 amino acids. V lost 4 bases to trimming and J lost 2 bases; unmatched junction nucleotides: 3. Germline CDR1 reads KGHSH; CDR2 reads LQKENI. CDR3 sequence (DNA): TGTGCCAGCTCACGGGGACAGGGGGGTCAAGAGACCCAGTACTTC. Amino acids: CASSRGQGGQETQYF. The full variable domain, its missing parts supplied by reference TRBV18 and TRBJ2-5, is NAGVMQNPRHLVRRRGQEARLRCSPMKGHSHVYWYRQLPEEGLKFMVYLQKENIIDESGMPKERFSAEFPKEGPSILRIQQVVRGDSAAYFCASSRGQGGQETQYFGPGTRLLVL.

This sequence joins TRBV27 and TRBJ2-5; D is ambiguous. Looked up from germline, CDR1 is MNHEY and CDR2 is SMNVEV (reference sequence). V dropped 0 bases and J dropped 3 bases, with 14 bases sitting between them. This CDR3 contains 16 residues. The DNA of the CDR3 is TGTGCCAGCAGTTTATCGGTGACTCCGCAGAAAGAGACCCAGTACTTC. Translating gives CASSLSVTPQKETQYF.

The CDR3 is CASSDQREQYF. The CDR3 DNA sequence: TGCGCCAGCAGTGACCAGCGCGAGCAGTACTTC. The chain recombines TRBV10-2 with TRBJ2-7, with D hard to call. The length of the CDR3 is 11 residues. Germline-derived CDR1 and CDR2 are WSHSY and SAAADI. The germline V and J ends were trimmed by 3 bases and 6 bases, with 6 bases remaining between them.

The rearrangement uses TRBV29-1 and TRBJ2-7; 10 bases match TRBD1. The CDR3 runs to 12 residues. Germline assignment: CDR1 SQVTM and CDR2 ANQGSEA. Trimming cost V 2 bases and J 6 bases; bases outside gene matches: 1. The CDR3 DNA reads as TGCAGCGTTGAAAGACAGGGGGCCGAGCAGTACTTC. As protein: CSVERQGAEQYF.

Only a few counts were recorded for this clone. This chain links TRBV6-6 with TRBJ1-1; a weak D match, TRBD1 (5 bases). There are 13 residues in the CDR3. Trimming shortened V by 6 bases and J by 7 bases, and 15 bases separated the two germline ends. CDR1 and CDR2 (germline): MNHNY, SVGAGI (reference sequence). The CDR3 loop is CASRIVGRDEAFF. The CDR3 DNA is TGTGCCAGCAGAATTGTGGGGCGGGATGAAGCTTTCTTT.

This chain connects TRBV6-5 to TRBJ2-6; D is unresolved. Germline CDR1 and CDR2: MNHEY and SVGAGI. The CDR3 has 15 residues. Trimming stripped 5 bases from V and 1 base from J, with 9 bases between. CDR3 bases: TGTGCCAGCAGTGTAGACTTATCTGGGGCCAACGTCCTGACTTTC. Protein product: CASSVDLSGANVLTF.

This CDR3 is CASSLVVYNEQFF. The DNA for the CDR3 is TGTGCCAGCAGCTTAGTCGTCTACAATGAGCAGTTCTTC. The rearrangement joins TRBV11-3 to TRBJ2-1; no clear D. Trimming removed 1 base at V and 3 bases at J, with 4 bases between. Per germline, CDR1 SGHNT and CDR2 YENEEA. The CDR3 is 13 residues long.

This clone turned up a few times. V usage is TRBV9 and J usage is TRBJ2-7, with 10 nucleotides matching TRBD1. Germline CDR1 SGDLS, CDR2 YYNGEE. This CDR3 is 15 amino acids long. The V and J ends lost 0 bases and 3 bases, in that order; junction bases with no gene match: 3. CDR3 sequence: CASSVGDRGLYEQYF. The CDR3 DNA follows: TGTGCCAGCAGCGTAGGGGACAGGGGTCTCTACGAGCAGTACTTC.

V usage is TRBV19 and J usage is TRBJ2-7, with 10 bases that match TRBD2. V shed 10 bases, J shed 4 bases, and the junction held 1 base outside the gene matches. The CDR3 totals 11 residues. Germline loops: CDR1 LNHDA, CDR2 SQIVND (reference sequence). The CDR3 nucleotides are TGTGCCACTAGCGGGAGTTACGAGCAGTACTTC. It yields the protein CATSGSYEQYF.